The 4 T cell receptor beta chains below were found in one sample sequenced in a study of blood T cell dynamics during melanoma immunotherapy. The time point: week 3, after first cycle of checkpoint inhibitor. Here immunoSEQ multiplex PCR was the method, and the copy in TCRdb shows in-frame clones only, minus some. Here the sample spans about 8,600 clones, about 85% being singletons. The source was blood, collected from a patient treated with checkpoint blockade. The origin of the receptors is a human donor with melanoma.

The chain combines TRBV7-9 with TRBJ1-2; no firm D call. Trimming removed 1 base at V and 3 bases at J, with 9 bases between. The CDR3 extends over 14 amino acids. Germline V gene data show CDR1 as SEHNR and CDR2 as FQNEAQ (reference sequence). The CDR3 DNA reads TGTGCCAGCAGCTTAGGGGAGGTGGACTATGGCTACACCTTC. Its protein product is CASSLGEVDYGYTF.

This chain uses TRBV2 with TRBJ2-1; TRBD2 matches at 9 bases. Germline assignment: CDR1 SNHLY and CDR2 FYNNEI. The V and J ends lost 6 bases and 9 bases, in that order; junction bases with no gene match: 9. This CDR3 region has 14 residues. This CDR3 reads CASRGSSGGLEQFF. The CDR3 DNA follows: TGTGCCAGCAGGGGGAGTAGCGGGGGTCTTGAGCAGTTCTTC.

Only a few counts were recorded for this clone. The chain employs TRBV9 and TRBJ2-6; D gene uncertain. Trimming left V 0 bases short and J 0 bases short, with 4 bases between. There are 15 residues in the CDR3. Germline CDR1 reads SGDLS; CDR2 reads YYNGEE. The CDR3 DNA reads TGTGCCAGCAGCGTAGAAGTCTCTGGGGCCAACGTCCTGACTTTC. Its protein is CASSVEVSGANVLTF.

The rearrangement joins TRBV6-1 to TRBJ2-3; no firm D call. Germline V gives CDR1 MNHNS, CDR2 SASEGT. The CDR3 has 15 amino acids. V lost 1 base and J 6 bases, leaving 14 bases between the germline ends. In DNA, the CDR3 is TGTGCCAGCAGTGAAGTCGGGTCTAGTGGGGATACGCAGTATTTT. Translation: CASSEVGSSGDTQYF.